A selection of T cell receptor beta chains follows, all from one sample in a study of neurological immune-mediated disorders. TCRdb re-called the 5' RACE reads through MiXCR, storing one row per CDR3 protein. The sample shows about 16,000 distinct CDR3 sequences, about 14% of them seen only once. Material: PBMCs. Every receptor here comes from a man in his fifties or sixties with HTLV-1-associated myelopathy (HAM/TSP). Each CDR3 is given with its conserved first and last residue. D genes are given only for firm matches. Clone size appears in some rows only: once, few, many, or a class for an expanded clone.

j_call d_call v_call clone_size cdr3_aa cdr3_nt
TRBJ2-3 TRBD1 TRBV5-1 many CASRPRDRRYGDTQYF TGCGCCAGCAGGCCTAGGGACAGGCGTTACGGAGATACGCAGTATTTT
TRBJ2-2 TRBD2 TRBV3-1 NA CASSQAAGGSNTGELFF TGTGCCAGCAGCCAAGCAGCGGGGGGCTCGAACACCGGGGAGCTGTTTTTT
TRBJ2-3 TRBD1 TRBV5-3 NA CASSSDRVRTDTQYF TGTGCCAGCAGCTCGGACAGGGTTCGCACAGATACGCAGTATTTT
TRBJ1-4 NA TRBV20-1 many CSARDPPGVEKLFF TGCAGTGCTAGAGATCCGCCAGGGGTTGAAAAACTGTTTTTT
TRBJ1-2 TRBD1 TRBV6-1 NA CAIWTGDSTNYGYTF TGTGCCATTTGGACAGGGGACTCCACTAACTATGGCTACACCTTC
TRBJ2-3 NA TRBV29-1 many CSGGGFMTDTQYF TGCAGCGGAGGAGGATTTATGACAGATACGCAGTATTTT
TRBJ1-5 NA TRBV6-1 many CASGWGRDYQPQHF TGTGCCAGCGGGTGGGGAAGGGACTATCAGCCCCAGCATTTT
TRBJ1-6 NA TRBV7-8 many CASPEASPLHF TGTGCCAGCCCCGAAGCCTCACCCCTCCACTTT
TRBJ2-7 NA TRBV6-1 many CAVPRPRTTYEQYF TGTGCCGTCCCGCGCCCCAGGACCACCTACGAGCAGTACTTC
TRBJ2-7 NA TRBV15 medium-sized CATSRDDGRSYEQYF TGTGCCACCAGCAGAGACGACGGGAGATCCTACGAGCAGTACTTC
TRBJ1-2 NA TRBV24-1 many CATSDGRGMGGYTF TGTGCCACCAGTGACGGTCGAGGGATGGGTGGCTACACCTTC
TRBJ1-1 NA TRBV20-1 many CSARAPPRNTEAFF TGCAGTGCTAGAGCCCCGCCCAGAAACACTGAAGCTTTCTTT
TRBJ2-3 TRBD2 TRBV7-9 many CASSRLAGAPTDTQYF TGTGCCAGCAGCCGCCTAGCGGGGGCCCCCACAGATACGCAGTATTTT
TRBJ1-4 NA TRBV27 many CASSLSRTSGGEKLFF TGTGCCAGCAGTTTATCGAGGACCTCGGGGGGTGAAAAACTGTTTTTT
TRBJ1-1 NA TRBV15 many CATSRTVDRTEAFF TGTGCCACCAGCAGAACAGTGGATCGAACTGAAGCTTTCTTT
TRBJ2-7 NA TRBV9 many CASSVGLLQAYEQYF TGTGCCAGCAGCGTAGGGTTGTTACAGGCGTACGAGCAGTACTTC
TRBJ1-5 NA TRBV18 many CASSPAGPKEPQHF TGTGCCAGCTCACCCGCAGGACCGAAGGAGCCCCAGCATTTT
TRBJ2-1 NA TRBV5-6 many CASSSDGGFSYNEQFF TGTGCCAGCAGCTCCGACGGCGGGTTTTCCTACAATGAGCAGTTCTTC
TRBJ2-7 NA TRBV5-1 many CASSFDRPYEQYF TGCGCCAGCAGCTTTGACAGGCCCTACGAGCAGTACTTC
TRBJ2-3 TRBD1 TRBV20-1 many CSAVDRDTQYF TGCAGTGCTGTGGACAGGGATACGCAGTATTTT
TRBJ2-1 NA TRBV7-9 many CASSPLLGVYYNEQFF TGTGCCAGCAGCCCCCTTTTGGGGGTTTACTACAATGAGCAGTTCTTC
TRBJ1-6 NA TRBV7-4 many CASRWRPRHNSPLHF TGTGCCAGCAGGTGGCGTCCTCGGCATAATTCACCCCTCCACTTT
TRBJ2-7 NA TRBV20-1 many CSARDPAGVGYEQYF TGCAGTGCTAGAGACCCCGCAGGGGTAGGCTACGAGCAGTACTTC
TRBJ2-3 TRBD1 TRBV6-4 once CASPDRVGNTQYF TGTGCCAGCCCGGACAGGGTAGGAAATACGCAGTATTTT